The 23 T cell receptor beta chains in this list originate from one sample, sequenced in a study of T cell responses to AZD1222 COVID-19 vaccine. Only in-frame clones appear in the TCRdb table, and some are missing; sequencing was by immunoSEQ multiplex PCR. Of 150,000 or so clones listed, over 75% are singletons. Specimen: peripheral blood, collected on day 0 of AZD1222 vaccination. Every receptor here comes from an adult in good health.

The rearrangement joins TRBV10-3 to TRBJ2-2, with TRBD2 matching over 11 bases. The CDR3 sequence is 14 residues long. Trimming at V came to 11 bases and at J to 4 bases, leaving 6 bases not matched to a gene. From germline, CDR1 is ENHRY and CDR2 SYGVKD. The CDR3 DNA reads as TGTGCCGTCACTAGCGGGGGAATCACCGGGGAGCTGTTTTTT. Translating gives CAVTSGGITGELFF.

The chain joins TRBV7-2 to TRBJ1-2; D unclear. The CDR3 extends over 15 amino acids. Germline-derived CDR1 and CDR2 are SGHTA and FQGNSA. The V end was cut by 6 bases, the J end by 1 base, with 15 bases between. The CDR3 bases are TGTGCCAGCAGTCAAGACCGTCCCTATAACTATGGCTACACCTTC. This gives the protein CASSQDRPYNYGYTF.

The chain joins TRBV5-6 to TRBJ1-3; a weak D match, TRBD1 (5 bases). This CDR3 spans 13 amino acids. V gave up 4 bases and J gave up 8 bases, with 13 bases separating them. Germline-derived CDR1 and CDR2 are SGHDT and YYEEEE. The CDR3 nucleotides are TGTGCCAGCAGCACACAGGCTGAGGACACCATATATTTT. This encodes CASSTQAEDTIYF.

The DNA for the CDR3 is TGTGCCAGCAGTTACGTGATCTCAAAGAGCAATCAGCCCCAGCATTTT. It codes for CASSYVISKSNQPQHF. The V gene is TRBV6-5, the J gene TRBJ1-5; no clear D. Per the germline V gene, CDR1 is MNHEY and CDR2 is SVGAGI. V lost 2 bases to trimming and J lost 1 base, with 12 bases between them. The CDR3 is 16 amino acids.

The chain uses TRBV7-9 and TRBJ1-1; D remains ambiguous. This CDR3 is 12 amino acids long. Germline loops: CDR1 SEHNR, CDR2 FQNEAQ (reference sequence). V dropped 7 bases and J dropped 1 base, with 7 bases sitting between them. CDR3: CASTTRNTEAFF. The CDR3 region has the DNA TGTGCCAGCACCACCAGGAACACTGAAGCTTTCTTT. Supplemented by reference TRBV7-9 and TRBJ1-1, the full variable domain reads DTGVSQNPRHKITKRGQNVTFRCDPISEHNRLYWYRQTLGQGPEFLTYFQNEAQLEKSRLLSDRFSAERPKGSFSTLEIQRTEQGDSAMYLCASTTRNTEAFFGQGTRLTVV.

This chain links TRBV21-1 with TRBJ2-7; the table calls TRBD1, which could not be checked here. TRBV21-1 is given as a pseudogene. This CDR3 has 14 amino acids. CDR3 sequence reads: CASSKEGQGYEQYF. The CDR3 DNA follows: TGTGCCAGCAGCAAAGAGGGACAGGGCTACGAGCAGTACTTC.

This sequence joins TRBV4-3 and TRBJ2-7; D is perhaps TRBD1 (6 bases). Trimming pared 2 bases from V and 0 bases from J, leaving 11 bases between. The length of the CDR3 is 15 residues. The germline V gene has CDR1 LGHNA and CDR2 YSLEER. The CDR3 DNA sequence: TGCGCCAGCAGCCAAATCGAGACAGGCTCCTACGAGCAGTACTTC. This translates into CASSQIETGSYEQYF.

In DNA, the CDR3 is TGTGCCAGCAGTTACGATCCAGCGGGGGCAGATACGCAGTATTTT. Its protein is CASSYDPAGADTQYF. The chain combines TRBV6-5 with TRBJ2-3, with 8 bases lining up with TRBD2. Per the germline V gene, CDR1 is MNHEY and CDR2 is SVGAGI. The ends lost 2 bases at V and 4 bases at J; junction bases unmatched: 5. The CDR3 consists of 15 residues.

This chain uses TRBV5-1 with TRBJ1-4, with 9 bases lining up with TRBD1. V lost 4 bases and J lost 3; bases outside the gene matches: 13. Looked up from germline, CDR1 is SGHRS and CDR2 is YFSETQ. The CDR3 consists of 18 residues. Here the CDR3 DNA reads TGCGCCAGCAGCGCCGGGGACAGGGTTCTTCGGGCTAATGAAAAACTGTTTTTT. Protein sequence: CASSAGDRVLRANEKLFF.

This chain joins TRBV5-8 and TRBJ1-1; the D is unclear. The V gene lost 4 bases and the J gene lost 4 bases, with 11 bases spanning the gap. Germline CDR1 and CDR2: SGHTS and YDEGEE. The CDR3 runs to 13 residues. The CDR3 here is CASSRVEATEAFF. The CDR3 bases are TGTGCCAGCAGCAGAGTGGAAGCCACTGAAGCTTTCTTT.

The CDR3 DNA reads TGCAGCGTCGGACAGGGAACAGATACGCAGTATTTT. Translating it yields CSVGQGTDTQYF. The gene calls are TRBV29-1 and TRBJ2-3; 8 nucleotides line up with TRBD1. The ends lost 6 bases at V and 3 bases at J; junction bases unmatched: 2. CDR3 length equals 12 residues. CDR1 SQVTM and CDR2 ANQGSEA come from the germline V gene.

The chain is built from TRBV9 and TRBJ2-7; TRBD1 might be the D (7 bases). Germline assignment: CDR1 SGDLS and CDR2 YYNGEE. The CDR3 has 14 residues. Trimming cost V 3 bases and J 2 bases, with 12 bases left between them. CDR3 coding DNA: TGTGCCAGCAGCGGAGGAGGGGGCGCCTACGAGCAGTACTTC. Translated: CASSGGGGAYEQYF.

The gene calls are TRBV5-1 and TRBJ2-6, with D uncertain. V shed 5 bases and J shed 0 bases, with 6 bases lying between them. CDR3 length: 14 residues. Germline-derived CDR1 and CDR2 are SGHRS and YFSETQ. CDR3 sequence (DNA): TGCGCCAGCAGTGACCACTCTGGGGCCAACGTCCTGACTTTC. Translated: CASSDHSGANVLTF.

The chain links TRBV4-3 to TRBJ1-6; TRBD1 matches at 10 bases. Losses at the gene ends were 0 bases for V and 6 bases for J; bases not matched to a gene: 5. There are 17 residues in the CDR3. CDR1 LGHNA and CDR2 YSLEER come from the germline V gene. CDR3 amino acids: CASSQDLGTGVNSPLHF. CDR3 bases: TGCGCCAGCAGCCAAGATCTTGGGACAGGGGTTAATTCACCCCTCCACTTT.

The V gene is TRBV5-1, the J gene TRBJ2-5; TRBD1 aligns across 7 bases. The CDR3 is 14 amino acids. V lost 5 bases and J lost 3; bases outside the gene matches: 7. Germline V gene data show CDR1 as SGHRS and CDR2 as YFSETQ. CDR3 loop: CASRSGQIEETQYF. The CDR3 DNA reads TGCGCCAGCAGGTCGGGACAGATAGAAGAGACCCAGTACTTC. The variable domain in full, completed from reference TRBV5-1 and TRBJ2-5, reads KAGVTQTPRYLIKTRGQQVTLSCSPISGHRSVSWYQQTPGQGLQFLFEYFSETQRNKGNFPGRFSGRQFSNSRSEMNVSTLELGDSALYLCASRSGQIEETQYFGPGTRLLVL.

The chain links TRBV10-1 to TRBJ2-1, with 9 bases identical to TRBD2. The CDR3 has 14 residues. V trimming: 5 bases; J trimming: 4 bases; junction bases outside the gene matches: 3. In germline, CDR1 is WNHNN, CDR2 SYGVQD (reference sequence). In nucleotides, the CDR3 is TGCGCCAGCAGTAGCGGGGGGACTTACAATGAGCAGTTCTTC. Amino acids: CASSSGGTYNEQFF.

The rearrangement links TRBV5-5 to TRBJ2-7; D not resolved. The CDR3 is 15 amino acids. The germline V gene has CDR1 SGHKS and CDR2 YYEKEE (reference sequence). V was cut by 2 bases and J by 0 bases, with 12 bases left in between. As DNA, the CDR3 is TGTGCCAGCAGCTTTGGTATCGCAGTCTCCTACGAGCAGTACTTC. It encodes CASSFGIAVSYEQYF.

The gene calls are TRBV3-1 (or the pseudogene TRBV3-2) and TRBJ1-2; D is unclear. CDR1 LGHDT and CDR2 YNNKEL come from the germline V gene (reference sequence). This CDR3 is built from 12 residues. Trimming left V 4 bases short and J 12 bases short, with 15 bases between. CDR3 residues: CASSRSDFGNTF. The CDR3 coding sequence is TGTGCCAGCAGCCGCTCGGACTTTGGGAACACCTTC.

This sequence joins TRBV9 and TRBJ2-7; the D gene could be TRBD1 or TRBD2 (6 bases each). Trimming left V 4 bases short and J 7 bases short, with 15 bases between. CDR1 is SGDLS, CDR2 YYNGEE, per germline. This CDR3 is 13 amino acids long. The CDR3 DNA is TGTGCCAGCAGCTCCAGGGGACTGTCTGAGCAGTACTTC. This codes for CASSSRGLSEQYF.

A remark on this clone: The junction and the germline gene differ at one end; a read error may be behind it. The chain joins TRBV11-3 to TRBJ2-1, with D possibly matching TRBD1 (5 bases). The CDR3 spans 13 residues. CDR1 and CDR2 (germline): SGHNT, YENEEA. The CDR3 bases are TGTGCCAGCAGCTTAGGAGTGGACAATGGGCAGTTCTTC. Translated: CASSLGVDNGQFF. Full variable domain (outside the CDR3, taken from reference TRBV11-3 and TRBJ2-1): EAGVVQSPRYKIIEKKQPVAFWCNPISGHNTLYWYLQNLGQGPELLIRYENEEAVDDSQLPKDRFSAERLKGVDSTLKIQPAELGDSAVYLCASSLGVDNGQFFGPGTRLTVL.

The J gene is TRBJ2-1, the V gene TRBV7-8; D not resolved. The CDR3 contains 15 residues. The germline V and J ends were trimmed by 5 bases and 4 bases, with 15 bases remaining between them. Germline CDR1 and CDR2: SGHVS and FQNEAQ. CDR3 bases: TGTGCCAGCAGCCTAGTAGGTGATCGATACAATGAGCAGTTCTTC. It codes for CASSLVGDRYNEQFF. Variable domain in full (rest from reference TRBV7-8 and TRBJ2-1): GAGVSQSPRYKVAKRGQDVALRCDPISGHVSLFWYQQALGQGPEFLTYFQNEAQLDKSGLPSDRFFAERPEGSVSTLKIQRTQQEDSAVYLCASSLVGDRYNEQFFGPGTRLTVL.

This chain uses TRBV18 with TRBJ2-7, with D tentatively TRBD2 (5 bases). Germline assignment: CDR1 KGHSH and CDR2 LQKENI. This CDR3 contains 12 residues. V lost 2 bases and J lost 6, with 8 bases in between. CDR3 in DNA: TGTGCCAGCTCACCAGGGAGAGTCGAGCAGTACTTC. Translation gives CASSPGRVEQYF.

The rearrangement links TRBV5-1 to TRBJ1-6, with no clear D. The V gene's germline CDR1 is SGHRS and CDR2 YFSETQ. The CDR3 contains 13 residues. Trimming left V 5 bases short and J 7 bases short, with 10 bases between. The CDR3 bases are TGCGCCAGCAGTCCGGCGGTCAATTCACCCCTCCACTTT. Amino acids: CASSPAVNSPLHF.